This entry is about one T cell receptor (beta chain). What it recognizes is unknown. This sample was taken from a study of T-cell memory formation after mild COVID-19. Constant-segment primers were used for 5'RACE, and the resulting TCR alpha and TCR beta cDNA libraries carried sample barcodes and UMIs. TCRdb called the 5' RACE reads again in MiXCR, with one record for every CDR3 protein. The table has 250,000 to 300,000 distinct CDR3 sequences, roughly 18% seen once. After removal of 2 bases from V and 1 base from J, the junction contained 15 bases not matched to a gene. The CDR3 is made up of 20 amino acids. In germline, CDR1 is KGHSH, CDR2 LQKENI. General study results and limits: Among clones peaking at day 37 in the second wave, SARS-CoV-2 specificity remained unconfirmed.

The chain links TRBV18 to TRBJ2-7; 12 nucleotides align to TRBD2. The sequence came from a man aged 18 to 30 who had mild COVID-19 (a few samples of this study predate the infection). Cell type and time point are not known. Sequenced material: PBMCs or a T cell subset sorted from them (not recorded which). For the CDR3, the DNA is TGTGCCAGCTCACCAAGTTACTGGGGGGCCGGACTAGCGGGATCCTACGAGCAGTACGTC. It codes for CASSPSYWGAGLAGSYEQYV.